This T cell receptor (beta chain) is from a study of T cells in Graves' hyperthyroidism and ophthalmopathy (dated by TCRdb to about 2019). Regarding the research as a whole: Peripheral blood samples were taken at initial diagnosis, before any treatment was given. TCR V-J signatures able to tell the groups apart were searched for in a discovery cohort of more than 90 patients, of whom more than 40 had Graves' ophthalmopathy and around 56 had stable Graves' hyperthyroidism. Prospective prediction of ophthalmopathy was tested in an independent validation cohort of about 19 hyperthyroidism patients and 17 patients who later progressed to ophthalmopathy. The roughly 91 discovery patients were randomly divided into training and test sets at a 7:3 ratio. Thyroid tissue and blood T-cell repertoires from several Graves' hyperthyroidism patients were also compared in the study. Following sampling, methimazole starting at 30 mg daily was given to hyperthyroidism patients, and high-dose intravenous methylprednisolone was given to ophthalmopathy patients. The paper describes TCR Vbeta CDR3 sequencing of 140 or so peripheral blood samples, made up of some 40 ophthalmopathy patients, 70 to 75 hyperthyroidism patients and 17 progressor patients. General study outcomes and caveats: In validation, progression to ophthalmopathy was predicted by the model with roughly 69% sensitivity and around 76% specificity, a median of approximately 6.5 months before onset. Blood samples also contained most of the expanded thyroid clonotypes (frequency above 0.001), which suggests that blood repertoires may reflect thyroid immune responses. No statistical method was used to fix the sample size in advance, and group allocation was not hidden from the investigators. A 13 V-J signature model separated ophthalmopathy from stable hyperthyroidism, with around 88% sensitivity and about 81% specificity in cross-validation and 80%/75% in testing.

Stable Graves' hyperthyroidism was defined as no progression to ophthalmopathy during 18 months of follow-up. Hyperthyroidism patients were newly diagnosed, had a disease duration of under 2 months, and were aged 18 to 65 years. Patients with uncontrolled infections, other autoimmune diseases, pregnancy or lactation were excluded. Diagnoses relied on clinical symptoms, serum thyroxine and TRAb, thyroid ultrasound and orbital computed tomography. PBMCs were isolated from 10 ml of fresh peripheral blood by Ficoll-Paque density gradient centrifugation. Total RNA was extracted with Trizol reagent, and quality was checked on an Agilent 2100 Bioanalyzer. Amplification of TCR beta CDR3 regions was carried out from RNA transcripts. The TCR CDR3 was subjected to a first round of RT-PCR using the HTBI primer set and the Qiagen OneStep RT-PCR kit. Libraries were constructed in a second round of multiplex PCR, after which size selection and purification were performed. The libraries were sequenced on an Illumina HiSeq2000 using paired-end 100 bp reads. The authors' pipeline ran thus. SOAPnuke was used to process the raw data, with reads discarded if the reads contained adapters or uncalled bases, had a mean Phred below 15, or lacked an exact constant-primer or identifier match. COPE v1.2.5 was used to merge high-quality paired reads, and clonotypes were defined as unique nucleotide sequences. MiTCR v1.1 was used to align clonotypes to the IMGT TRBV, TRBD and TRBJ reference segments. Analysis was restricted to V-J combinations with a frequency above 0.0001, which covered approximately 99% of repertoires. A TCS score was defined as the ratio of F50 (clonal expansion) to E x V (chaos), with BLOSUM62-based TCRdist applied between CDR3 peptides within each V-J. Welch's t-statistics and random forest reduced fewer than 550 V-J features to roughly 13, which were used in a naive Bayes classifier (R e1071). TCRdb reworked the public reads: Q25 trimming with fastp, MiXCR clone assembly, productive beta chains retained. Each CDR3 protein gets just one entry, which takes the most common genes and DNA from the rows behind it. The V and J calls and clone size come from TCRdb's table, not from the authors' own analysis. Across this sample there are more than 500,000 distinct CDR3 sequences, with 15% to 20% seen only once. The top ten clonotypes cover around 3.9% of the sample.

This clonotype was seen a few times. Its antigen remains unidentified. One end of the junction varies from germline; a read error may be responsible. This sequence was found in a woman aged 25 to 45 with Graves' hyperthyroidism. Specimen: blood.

The DNA reads as follows: TGTGCCAGCAATGAAGGGATAGGGGCTTACGAGCAGTACTTC. It codes for CASNEGIGAYEQYF. The rearranged segments are TRBV2 and TRBJ2-7; possibly the D gene is TRBD1, per 5 matching bases. From the cysteine through the phenylalanine, the CDR3 covers 14 amino acids. Of the read, only the CDR3 DNA is kept; its 42 bases are in frame from base 1. CDR1 SNHLY and CDR2 FYNNEI were looked up in the germline V gene. With the portions outside the CDR3 filled from the reference TRBV2 and TRBJ2-7 genes, the complete variable region becomes EPEVTQTPSHQVTQMGQEVILRCVPISNHLYFYWYRQILGQKVEFLVSFYNNEISEKSEIFDDQFSVERPDGSNFTLKIRSTKLEDSAMYFCASNEGIGAYEQYFGPGTRLTVT.